This T cell receptor (beta chain) was found in a study of cytotoxic CD8 clonotypes in ibrutinib-treated CLL. This CDR3 region has 11 residues. Clones were read by immunoSEQ multiplex PCR, and TCRdb kept only the in-frame ones, dropping some. The sample includes 120,000 to 150,000 clones, more than 85% seen only once; the top ten take roughly 10%. This specimen was PBMCs, taken after 12 months of ibrutinib treatment. V and J are TRBV21-1 and TRBJ1-4; the D call of TRBD1 is as the table states it, not checked on the DNA. TRBV21-1 is annotated as a pseudogene. This TCR derives from a human donor with chronic lymphocytic leukemia. CDR3 in amino acids: CASSDSEKLFF. DNA of the CDR3: TGTGCCAGCAGCGACAGTGAAAAACTGTTTTTT.